This T cell receptor beta chain was recovered during a study of lymphopenia after photon versus proton radiotherapy. Clones were sequenced by immunoSEQ multiplex PCR, and TCRdb holds only the in-frame ones, with some missing. The sample lists tens of thousands of clones; 70% to 90% were seen once. Worth noting for this clone: This sample also contains other DNA sequences that code for the same CDR3.

The TCR comes from a woman in her 70s with pancreatic cancer. Some clones in this sample may be carry-over from other donors' samples. The source material was peripheral blood, sampled from a patient treated with proton-based radiotherapy.

This chain's CDR3 is CASSLQGATEAFF. CDR3 coding DNA: TGTGCCAGCAGTTTACAGGGCGCCACTGAAGCTTTCTTT. The chain combines TRBV6-5 with TRBJ1-1, with D possibly being TRBD1 (6 bases). The ends were cut back, 4 bases at V and 4 bases at J, with 10 bases in the middle. Looked up from germline, CDR1 is MNHEY and CDR2 is SVGAGI. The CDR3 has 13 residues.